The 20 T cell receptor beta chains below were found in one sample sequenced in a study of blood T cell repertoires in COVID-19. TCRdb's table, derived via immunoSEQ multiplex PCR, lists solely in-frame clones and lacks some. The data contain 130,000 to 150,000 clones, approximately 85% of them singletons. The sample was peripheral blood. These receptors were collected from a man between 65 and 85 years old with acute or convalescent COVID-19.

J is TRBJ1-2 and V is TRBV5-1; a possible D gene is TRBD1 (5 bases). V lost 0 bases, J lost 8 bases, and 20 bases lay in between. The CDR3 is 16 residues long. Germline CDR1 and CDR2: SGHRS and YFSETQ. CDR3 in amino acids: CASSLVGDAGQGGYTF. The DNA for the CDR3 is TGCGCCAGCAGCTTGGTGGGGGATGCGGGGCAGGGCGGCTACACCTTC.

The chain recombines TRBV5-1 with TRBJ2-3; D is ambiguous. The CDR3 has 14 residues. CDR1 and CDR2 (germline): SGHRS, YFSETQ. The germline V and J ends were trimmed by 0 bases and 1 base, with 6 bases remaining between them. The CDR3 bases are TGCGCCAGCAGCTTGGCGGTTGGCACAGATACGCAGTATTTT. Its translation is CASSLAVGTDTQYF.

This chain joins TRBV6-6 and TRBJ2-3; 9 bases align to TRBD2. The CDR3 consists of 14 residues. J was trimmed by 7 bases and V by 2 bases; bases with no gene match: 4. The germline V gene has CDR1 MNHNY and CDR2 SVGAGI (reference sequence). For the CDR3, the DNA is TGTGCCAGCAGTTACGCGGGGGGGCCAAATACGCAGTATTTT. Encoded protein: CASSYAGGPNTQYF.

The DNA of the CDR3 is TGCGCCAGCTCCCTGACAGGGGCCAATGAAAAACTGTTTTTT. As protein: CASSLTGANEKLFF. This sequence joins TRBV5-1 and TRBJ1-4; 8 positions agree with TRBD1. CDR1 and CDR2 from the germline V gene are SGHRS and YFSETQ. This CDR3 comprises 14 residues. With 7 bases clipped from V and 5 bases from J, the junction kept 7 bases outside the gene matches.

CDR3 nucleotide sequence: TGTGCCAGCAGCGAGACCGTCGGTAGCGGCCTTAAACAGTATTTT. Translated: CASSETVGSGLKQYF. The V gene is TRBV5-6, the J gene TRBJ2-3; D might be TRBD2 (6 bases). This CDR3 spans 15 amino acids. Trimming stripped 4 bases from V and 12 bases from J, with 24 bases between. Germline V gene data show CDR1 as SGHDT and CDR2 as YYEEEE. Variable domain in full (rest from reference TRBV5-6 and TRBJ2-3): DAGVTQSPTHLIKTRGQQVTLRCSPKSGHDTVSWYQQALGQGPQFIFQYYEEEERQRGNFPDRFSGHQFPNYSSELNVNALLLGDSALYLCASSETVGSGLKQYFGPGTRLTVL.

The rearrangement joins TRBV7-9 to TRBJ1-2, with a possible D match to TRBD1 (5 bases). V dropped 8 bases and J dropped 1 base, with 11 bases sitting between them. The CDR3 is made up of 13 amino acids. The V gene's germline CDR1 is SEHNR and CDR2 FQNEAQ (reference sequence). In nucleotides, the CDR3 is TGTGCCAGCGGGCGGGGGAGTAACTATGGCTACACCTTC. It yields the protein CASGRGSNYGYTF.

This chain connects TRBV24-1 to TRBJ2-3; D ambiguous. The CDR3 length is 12 residues. Trimming pared 5 bases from V and 2 bases from J, leaving 4 bases between. Germline CDR1 reads KGHDR; CDR2 reads SFDVKD. CDR3 DNA sequence: TGTGCCACCAGTGGAGACACAGATACGCAGTATTTT. This encodes CATSGDTDTQYF.

This clone was counted a few times. The gene calls are TRBV19 and TRBJ1-4, with TRBD1 matching over 10 bases. The CDR3 loop spans 13 amino acids. Trimming removed 7 bases from V and 6 bases from J; junction bases left unmatched: 2. Per germline, CDR1 LNHDA and CDR2 SQIVND (reference sequence). The CDR3 reads CASIGTGDEKLFF. CDR3 sequence (DNA): TGTGCCAGTATAGGGACAGGGGATGAAAAACTGTTTTTT.

This clone was picked up one time. This chain joins TRBV27 and TRBJ1-3, with a possible D match to TRBD1 (5 bases). The CDR3 contains 13 residues. The V end was cut by 11 bases, the J end by 1 base, with 12 bases between. CDR1 MNHEY and CDR2 SMNVEV come from the germline V gene (reference sequence). The CDR3 DNA reads TGTGCCGTTAGGGACTATTCTGGAAACACCATATATTTT. This sequence encodes CAVRDYSGNTIYF.

V gene TRBV9 combines with J gene TRBJ1-4; 10 bases match TRBD1. The CDR3 is 16 residues long. Looked up from germline, CDR1 is SGDLS and CDR2 is YYNGEE. The J segment lost 2 bases and the V segment lost 6 bases, leaving 7 bases of the junction unmatched. CDR3 sequence: CASTGGTGVTNEKLFF. The CDR3 nucleotides read TGTGCCAGCACTGGCGGGACAGGGGTTACTAATGAAAAACTGTTTTTT.

This sequence joins TRBV19 and TRBJ1-3, with TRBD1 matching 7 bases. The CDR3 has 15 amino acids. The germline gives CDR1 LNHDA, CDR2 SQIVND (reference sequence). Unmatched junction bases numbered 5, after V lost 6 bases and J lost 0 bases. CDR3 bases: TGTGCCAGTAGCGACAGGGCTTACTCTGGAAACACCATATATTTT. It yields the protein CASSDRAYSGNTIYF.

This chain connects TRBV4-2 to TRBJ2-1; 11 bases are a match to TRBD2. Germline loops: CDR1 LGHNA, CDR2 YNFKEQ. The ends lost 7 bases at V and 5 bases at J; junction bases unmatched: 7. The CDR3 runs 15 residues. CDR3: CASTQPGLADNEQFF. Here the CDR3 DNA reads TGTGCCAGCACTCAACCGGGACTAGCGGACAATGAGCAGTTCTTC.

The V call is TRBV6-5, the J call TRBJ1-2; D unresolved. CDR1 and CDR2 (germline): MNHEY, SVGAGI. Trimming pared 4 bases from V and 8 bases from J, leaving 11 bases between. CDR3 length: 12 amino acids. The CDR3 sequence is CASSSGYEGYTF. The CDR3 bases are TGTGCCAGCAGTTCGGGGTATGAGGGCTACACCTTC.

This clone has a single count. The V call is TRBV7-4, the J call TRBJ2-2; the match to TRBD1 covers 9 bases. The CDR3 is made up of 15 amino acids. V lost 7 bases and J lost 4; bases outside the gene matches: 7. Germline lookup yields CDR1 SGHVT and CDR2 SQSDAQ. CDR3 DNA: TGTGCCAGCAACGAGAACAGGGGGCCCACCGGGGAGCTGTTTTTT. Its protein is CASNENRGPTGELFF.

As DNA, the CDR3 is TGTGCCAGCAGCCCTGCCCGGGCTAGCGGGACAAATGAGCAGTTCTTC. Translation gives CASSPARASGTNEQFF. V is TRBV28 and J is TRBJ2-1, with 9 bases that match TRBD2. The CDR3 length is 16 residues. J was trimmed by 7 bases and V by 6 bases; bases with no gene match: 13. The germline V gene encodes CDR1 MDHEN and CDR2 SYDVKM.

This clone was seen a few times. The chain combines TRBV10-1 with TRBJ2-3, with D unresolved. Germline CDR1 reads WNHNN; CDR2 reads SYGVQD (reference sequence). Trimming pared 0 bases from V and 0 bases from J, leaving 10 bases between. The CDR3 totals 16 residues. CDR3 sequence reads: CASSESMFSSTDTQYF. The CDR3 region has the DNA TGCGCCAGCAGTGAGTCGATGTTCAGTAGCACAGATACGCAGTATTTT.

This sequence joins TRBV3-1 (or the pseudogene TRBV3-2) and TRBJ1-2; 9 bases map to TRBD1. CDR1 and CDR2 (germline): LGHDT, YNNKEL (reference sequence). With V trimmed by 1 base and J by 5 bases, 5 bases remained unmatched. This CDR3 contains 15 residues. The CDR3 sequence: CASSQAGTGRYGYTF. Here the CDR3 DNA reads TGTGCCAGCAGCCAAGCCGGGACAGGGCGATATGGCTACACCTTC.

V and J are TRBV12-5 and TRBJ2-2; D unresolved. Trimming shortened V by 2 bases and J by 5 bases, and 6 bases separated the two germline ends. The CDR3 loop spans 13 amino acids. CDR1 is LGHNT and CDR2 is FRNRAP in the germline V gene. The CDR3 DNA reads TGTGCTAGTGGTTTGCCCCTGACCGGGGAGCTGTTTTTT. Translation gives CASGLPLTGELFF.

The sample holds one count of this clone. The chain couples TRBV5-1 to TRBJ2-1, with TRBD2 matching 8 bases. CDR1 and CDR2 (germline): SGHRS, YFSETQ. This CDR3 spans 16 amino acids. J gave up 2 bases and V 4 bases, and 8 bases lay outside the gene matches. CDR3 residues: CASSHAPGGAYNEQFF. The DNA for the CDR3 is TGCGCCAGCAGCCATGCTCCCGGGGGGGCCTACAATGAGCAGTTCTTC.

The V gene is TRBV29-1, the J gene TRBJ1-5, with D perhaps TRBD1 (6 bases). V was clipped by 7 bases and J by 0 bases, with 22 bases between them. Germline lookup yields CDR1 SQVTM and CDR2 ANQGSEA. This CDR3 comprises 17 residues. CDR3 loop: CSADRDKLGCSNQPQHF. As DNA, the CDR3 is TGCAGCGCTGACCGGGACAAGTTGGGGTGTAGCAATCAGCCCCAGCATTTT.